These T cell receptor beta chains were read from a single sample in a study of PD-1 blockade in classical Hodgkin lymphoma. Clones were read by immunoSEQ multiplex PCR, and TCRdb kept only the in-frame ones, dropping some. This repertoire shows about 64,000 clones, around 90% found once; its top ten account for approximately 8%. This specimen consisted of peripheral blood mononuclear cells (PBMCs), obtained before the fourth cycle of nivolumab. The receptors stem from a human donor with classical Hodgkin lymphoma. CDR3s include the opening cysteine and the closing phenylalanine or tryptophan. D genes are given only for firm matches. The size entry is marked missing in some rows and otherwise reads once, few, many or a size class.

D gene: TRBD1; J gene: TRBJ2-3; CDR3 length: 20; V gene: TRBV12-5; clone size: -; CDR3 DNA: TGTGCTAGTGGTTTGGTAACGGGCACCGCCGGGACAGGGTTACCAGATACGCAGTATTTT; CDR3 protein: CASGLVTGTAGTGLPDTQYF
D gene: TRBD1; J gene: TRBJ1-4; CDR3 length: 17; V gene: TRBV28; clone size: -; CDR3 DNA: TGTGCCAGCAGTTCGTCCCGGGACAGGGTAGAGGGTGAAAAACTGTTTTTT; CDR3 protein: CASSSSRDRVEGEKLFF
D gene: TRBD1; J gene: TRBJ1-5; CDR3 length: 14; V gene: TRBV18; clone size: -; CDR3 DNA: TGTGCCAGCTCACTGACAGGGGGCCTTCAGCCCCAGCATTTT; CDR3 protein: CASSLTGGLQPQHF
D gene: TRBD1; J gene: TRBJ1-6; CDR3 length: 17; V gene: TRBV10-3; clone size: once; CDR3 DNA: TGTGCCATCAGTGAGTCGGACAGGGGGTGGAATAATTCACCCCTCCACTTT; CDR3 protein: CAISESDRGWNNSPLHF
D gene: -; J gene: TRBJ2-7; CDR3 length: 16; V gene: TRBV6-5; clone size: once; CDR3 DNA: TGTGCCAGCAGTTACGGAGGTGGGGTCAGCTCCTACGAGCAGTACTTC; CDR3 protein: CASSYGGGVSSYEQYF
D gene: -; J gene: TRBJ1-5; CDR3 length: 12; V gene: TRBV28; clone size: -; CDR3 DNA: TGTGCCAGCACCTTGGCCAGTCAGCCCCAGCATTTT; CDR3 protein: CASTLASQPQHF
D gene: TRBD2; J gene: TRBJ2-1; CDR3 length: 15; V gene: TRBV15; clone size: -; CDR3 DNA: TGTGCCACCAGGGGTACTAGCGGTTCCTACAATGAGCAGTTCTTC; CDR3 protein: CATRGTSGSYNEQFF
D gene: -; J gene: TRBJ2-3; CDR3 length: 17; V gene: TRBV29-1; clone size: -; CDR3 DNA: TGCAGCGTAGGGGGTGTGGAGTCTAGCGCGCGCGGAGATACGCAGTATTTT; CDR3 protein: CSVGGVESSARGDTQYF
D gene: -; J gene: TRBJ1-1; CDR3 length: 14; V gene: TRBV7-9; clone size: -; CDR3 DNA: TGTGCCAGCAGCTTAATATCGGGTATAGTCGAAGCTTTCTTT; CDR3 protein: CASSLISGIVEAFF
D gene: -; J gene: TRBJ2-1; CDR3 length: 12; V gene: TRBV7-9; clone size: -; CDR3 DNA: TGTGCCAGCAGCCCGCCGGGACCTGAGCAGTTCTTC; CDR3 protein: CASSPPGPEQFF
D gene: -; J gene: TRBJ2-3; CDR3 length: 14; V gene: TRBV11-2; clone size: -; CDR3 DNA: TGTGCCAGCAGCTTACGAGACCTCACAGATACGCAGTATTTT; CDR3 protein: CASSLRDLTDTQYF
D gene: -; J gene: TRBJ1-6; CDR3 length: 15; V gene: TRBV6-5; clone size: -; CDR3 DNA: TGTGCCAGCAGTTACAAGCAGTACCCAAGTTCACCCCTCCACTTT; CDR3 protein: CASSYKQYPSSPLHF
D gene: -; J gene: TRBJ1-3; CDR3 length: 12; V gene: TRBV15; clone size: -; CDR3 DNA: TGTGCCACCAGCAGAGCCGGAAACACCATATATTTT; CDR3 protein: CATSRAGNTIYF
D gene: -; J gene: TRBJ1-2; CDR3 length: 13; V gene: TRBV10-3; clone size: -; CDR3 DNA: TGTGCCATCAGTACAGGGCCTAACTATGGCTACACCTTC; CDR3 protein: CAISTGPNYGYTF
D gene: -; J gene: TRBJ2-7; CDR3 length: 15; V gene: TRBV11-2; clone size: medium-sized; CDR3 DNA: TGTGCCAGCAGCTTAGATCCAGGGGATATCTCCGAGCAGTACTTC; CDR3 protein: CASSLDPGDISEQYF
D gene: -; J gene: TRBJ2-7; CDR3 length: 15; V gene: TRBV2; clone size: -; CDR3 DNA: TGTGCCAGCACCCAGGGGGGGTCTACCCTCTACGAGCAGTACTTC; CDR3 protein: CASTQGGSTLYEQYF
D gene: -; J gene: TRBJ1-6; CDR3 length: 15; V gene: TRBV5-6; clone size: -; CDR3 DNA: TGTGCCAGCAGCTTTAAGACACACAATAATTCACCCCTCCACTTT; CDR3 protein: CASSFKTHNNSPLHF
D gene: -; J gene: TRBJ2-7; CDR3 length: 15; V gene: TRBV11-2; clone size: -; CDR3 DNA: TGTGCCAGCAGCCCCAACCCGGACAGTCGGTTTGAGCAGTACTTC; CDR3 protein: CASSPNPDSRFEQYF
D gene: TRBD1; J gene: TRBJ1-5; CDR3 length: 14; V gene: TRBV2; clone size: -; CDR3 DNA: TGTGCCAGCGGGACAGGGATTAGGAATCAGCCCCAGCATTTT; CDR3 protein: CASGTGIRNQPQHF
D gene: -; J gene: TRBJ2-3; CDR3 length: 14; V gene: TRBV6-5; clone size: -; CDR3 DNA: TGTGCCAGCAGTTACTCGAAGGACTCCCTAGCGCAGTATTTT; CDR3 protein: CASSYSKDSLAQYF
D gene: TRBD1; J gene: TRBJ2-7; CDR3 length: 15; V gene: TRBV11-2; clone size: -; CDR3 DNA: TGTGCCAGCAGCTTAGTCTCGGGACAGACCTACGAGCAGTACTTC; CDR3 protein: CASSLVSGQTYEQYF
D gene: -; J gene: TRBJ2-1; CDR3 length: 13; V gene: TRBV4-1; clone size: -; CDR3 DNA: TGCGCCAGCAGCCTGTGGGACCGGGATGAGCAGTTCTTC; CDR3 protein: CASSLWDRDEQFF
D gene: -; J gene: TRBJ2-1; CDR3 length: 15; V gene: TRBV6-1; clone size: -; CDR3 DNA: TGTGCCAGCAGTACGGGACGGAGCTCCTACAATGAGCAGTTCTTC; CDR3 protein: CASSTGRSSYNEQFF
D gene: -; J gene: TRBJ2-5; CDR3 length: 13; V gene: TRBV29-1; clone size: -; CDR3 DNA: TGCAGCGTTGAATCGTCCCTCGGGGAGACCCAGTACTTC; CDR3 protein: CSVESSLGETQYF
D gene: TRBD1; J gene: TRBJ1-2; CDR3 length: 14; V gene: TRBV19; clone size: few; CDR3 DNA: TGTGCCAGTAGACCTGAAGACAGGGGATATGGCTACACCTTC; CDR3 protein: CASRPEDRGYGYTF
D gene: TRBD1; J gene: TRBJ2-7; CDR3 length: 15; V gene: TRBV10-1; clone size: -; CDR3 DNA: TGCGCCAGCAGTGGTCTAAGGACAGGCCCCTACGAGCAGTACTTC; CDR3 protein: CASSGLRTGPYEQYF
D gene: -; J gene: TRBJ1-5; CDR3 length: 13; V gene: TRBV30; clone size: -; CDR3 DNA: TGTGCCTGGAGGGGGTCAGGCAATCAGCCCCAGCATTTT; CDR3 protein: CAWRGSGNQPQHF
D gene: TRBD2; J gene: TRBJ2-3; CDR3 length: 15; V gene: TRBV7-3; clone size: once; CDR3 DNA: TGTGCCAGCAGCTTATACGCGGGAGGTACAGATACGCAGTATTTT; CDR3 protein: CASSLYAGGTDTQYF
D gene: -; J gene: TRBJ1-5; CDR3 length: 16; V gene: TRBV10-3; clone size: -; CDR3 DNA: TGTGCCATCATCCTTGTAGGGTCGATCCCAAATCAGCCCCAGCATTTT; CDR3 protein: CAIILVGSIPNQPQHF
D gene: -; J gene: TRBJ1-5; CDR3 length: 15; V gene: TRBV19; clone size: few; CDR3 DNA: TGTGCCAGTAGTATACGGGACGCAAGCAATCAGCCCCAGCATTTT; CDR3 protein: CASSIRDASNQPQHF
D gene: -; J gene: TRBJ1-2; CDR3 length: 13; V gene: TRBV5-6; clone size: -; CDR3 DNA: TGTGCCAGCAGCTGGGACACCTCGTATGGCTACACCTTC; CDR3 protein: CASSWDTSYGYTF
D gene: TRBD1; J gene: TRBJ1-2; CDR3 length: 16; V gene: TRBV28; clone size: -; CDR3 DNA: TGTGCCAGCAGTCCAAGACCAAGGGGGCGAGTCTATGGCTACACCTTC; CDR3 protein: CASSPRPRGRVYGYTF
D gene: -; J gene: TRBJ2-2; CDR3 length: 16; V gene: TRBV19; clone size: -; CDR3 DNA: TGTGCCAGTATTGAGGAAGAGGGAAGGAACACCGGGGAGCTGTTTTTT; CDR3 protein: CASIEEEGRNTGELFF
D gene: TRBD2; J gene: TRBJ2-7; CDR3 length: 17; V gene: TRBV5-5; clone size: -; CDR3 DNA: TGTGCCAGCAGCCCTGGGACTAGCGGGAGCTGGAACTACGAGCAGTACTTC; CDR3 protein: CASSPGTSGSWNYEQYF
D gene: -; J gene: TRBJ1-6; CDR3 length: 12; V gene: TRBV11-2; clone size: -; CDR3 DNA: TGTGCCAGCAGCAGCGGTACCTCACCCCTCCACTTT; CDR3 protein: CASSSGTSPLHF
D gene: -; J gene: TRBJ2-3; CDR3 length: 13; V gene: TRBV7-9; clone size: -; CDR3 DNA: TGTGCCAGCAGCTTAGATTCTATAGATACGCAGTATTTT; CDR3 protein: CASSLDSIDTQYF
D gene: -; J gene: TRBJ1-2; CDR3 length: 14; V gene: TRBV19; clone size: -; CDR3 DNA: TGTGCCAGTACCAAATCAGGCACTAACTATGGCTACACCTTC; CDR3 protein: CASTKSGTNYGYTF
D gene: -; J gene: TRBJ1-6; CDR3 length: 14; V gene: TRBV11-2; clone size: -; CDR3 DNA: TGTGCCAGCAGCTCCCGGGACGGGTTTTCACCCCTCCACTTT; CDR3 protein: CASSSRDGFSPLHF
D gene: TRBD1; J gene: TRBJ2-3; CDR3 length: 14; V gene: TRBV25-1; clone size: -; CDR3 DNA: TGTGCCAGCAGTGAATTAGGGGGCCAAGATACGCAGTATTTT; CDR3 protein: CASSELGGQDTQYF
D gene: -; J gene: TRBJ2-1; CDR3 length: 13; V gene: TRBV29-1; clone size: -; CDR3 DNA: TGCAGCTCAAGAGGGAGCTCCTACAATGAGCAGTTCTTC; CDR3 protein: CSSRGSSYNEQFF
D gene: TRBD1; J gene: TRBJ2-1; CDR3 length: 11; V gene: TRBV7-9; clone size: -; CDR3 DNA: TGTGCGGGGGGACAGGGAAATGAGCAGTTCTTC; CDR3 protein: CAGGQGNEQFF
D gene: -; J gene: TRBJ2-1; CDR3 length: 14; V gene: TRBV25-1; clone size: once; CDR3 DNA: TGTGCCAGCAGTGTTTTAGGGTCCTACAATGAGCAGTTCTTC; CDR3 protein: CASSVLGSYNEQFF
D gene: TRBD1; J gene: TRBJ1-6; CDR3 length: 14; V gene: TRBV6-5; clone size: -; CDR3 DNA: TGTGCCAGCACCCCGGACAGGGGGTTTTCACCCCTCCACTTT; CDR3 protein: CASTPDRGFSPLHF
D gene: -; J gene: TRBJ2-5; CDR3 length: 13; V gene: TRBV18; clone size: -; CDR3 DNA: TGTGCCAGCTCACCCCCGGGGTTGGAGACCCAGTACTTC; CDR3 protein: CASSPPGLETQYF
D gene: -; J gene: TRBJ1-4; CDR3 length: 14; V gene: TRBV6-5; clone size: -; CDR3 DNA: TGTGCCAGCAGTGAAACTCCATCCGGTGAAAAACTGTTTTTT; CDR3 protein: CASSETPSGEKLFF
D gene: -; J gene: TRBJ2-2; CDR3 length: 16; V gene: TRBV5-6; clone size: -; CDR3 DNA: TGTGCCAGCAGTCGGGGGACAGACAAATTCTACGGGGAGCTGTTTTTT; CDR3 protein: CASSRGTDKFYGELFF
D gene: -; J gene: TRBJ2-7; CDR3 length: 13; V gene: TRBV5-4; clone size: -; CDR3 DNA: TGTGCCAGCAGCTTGGCCTTGGGGGGCGAGCAGTACTTC; CDR3 protein: CASSLALGGEQYF
D gene: TRBD1; J gene: TRBJ2-7; CDR3 length: 15; V gene: TRBV6-1; clone size: -; CDR3 DNA: TGTGCCAGCAGCCCTGGGGCGGGACAGGGGTACGAGCAGTACTTC; CDR3 protein: CASSPGAGQGYEQYF
D gene: -; J gene: TRBJ1-6; CDR3 length: 13; V gene: TRBV6-1; clone size: once; CDR3 DNA: TGTGCCAGCAGTGTAGGGGCCAATTCACCCCTCCACTTT; CDR3 protein: CASSVGANSPLHF
D gene: -; J gene: TRBJ2-3; CDR3 length: 13; V gene: TRBV5-1; clone size: -; CDR3 DNA: TGCGCCAGCAGCTTGCCCCCAACAGATACGCAGTATTTT; CDR3 protein: CASSLPPTDTQYF
D gene: -; J gene: TRBJ2-3; CDR3 length: 14; V gene: TRBV12-5; clone size: -; CDR3 DNA: TGTGCTAGTGGTTCGGGACCTCCCACAGATACGCAGTATTTT; CDR3 protein: CASGSGPPTDTQYF
D gene: TRBD2; J gene: TRBJ2-3; CDR3 length: 16; V gene: TRBV5-1; clone size: -; CDR3 DNA: TGCGCCAGCAGCTTGGTTAGCGGGAGTAGCACAGATACGCAGTATTTT; CDR3 protein: CASSLVSGSSTDTQYF
D gene: -; J gene: TRBJ2-3; CDR3 length: 15; V gene: TRBV14; clone size: once; CDR3 DNA: TGTGCCAGCAGCCAAGATGTAGAAGGCACAGATACGCAGTATTTT; CDR3 protein: CASSQDVEGTDTQYF
D gene: TRBD2; J gene: TRBJ2-7; CDR3 length: 13; V gene: TRBV28; clone size: -; CDR3 DNA: TGTGCCAGCAGTTTATCGGGCGGGGGGGAGCAGTACTTC; CDR3 protein: CASSLSGGGEQYF
D gene: TRBD2; J gene: TRBJ2-1; CDR3 length: 15; V gene: TRBV5-4; clone size: -; CDR3 DNA: TGTGCCAGCAGCTTGGCGACTAGCGGGAGGGCTGAGCAGTTCTTC; CDR3 protein: CASSLATSGRAEQFF